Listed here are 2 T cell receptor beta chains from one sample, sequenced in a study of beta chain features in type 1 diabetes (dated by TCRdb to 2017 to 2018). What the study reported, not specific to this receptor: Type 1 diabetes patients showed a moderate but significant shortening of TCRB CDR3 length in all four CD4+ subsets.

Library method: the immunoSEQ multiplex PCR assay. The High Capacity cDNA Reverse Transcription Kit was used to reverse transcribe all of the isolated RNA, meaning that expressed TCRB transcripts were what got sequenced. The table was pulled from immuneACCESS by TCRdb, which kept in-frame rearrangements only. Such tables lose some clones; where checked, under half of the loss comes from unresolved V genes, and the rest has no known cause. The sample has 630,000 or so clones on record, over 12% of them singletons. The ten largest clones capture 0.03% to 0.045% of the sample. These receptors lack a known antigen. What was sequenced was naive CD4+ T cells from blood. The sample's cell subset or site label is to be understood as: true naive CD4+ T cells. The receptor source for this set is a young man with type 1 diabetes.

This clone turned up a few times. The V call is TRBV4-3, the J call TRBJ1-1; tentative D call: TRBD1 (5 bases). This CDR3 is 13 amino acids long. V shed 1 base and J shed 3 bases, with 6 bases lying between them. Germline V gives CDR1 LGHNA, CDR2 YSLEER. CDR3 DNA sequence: TGCGCCAGCAGCCAAGCGGGGGACACTGAAGCTTTCTTT. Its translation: CASSQAGDTEAFF.

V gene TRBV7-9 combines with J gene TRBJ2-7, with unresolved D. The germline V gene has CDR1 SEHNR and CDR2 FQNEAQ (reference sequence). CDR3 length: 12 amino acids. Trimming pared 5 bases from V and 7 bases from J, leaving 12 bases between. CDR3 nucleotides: TGTGCCAGCAGCCCCCTGGGTTGGGAGCAGTACTTC. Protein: CASSPLGWEQYF.